The text below deals with one T cell receptor beta chain. Germline loops: CDR1 LNHDA, CDR2 SQIVND (reference sequence). With V trimmed by 4 bases and J by 2 bases, 3 bases remained unmatched. CDR3 length: 15 residues. The data stem from a study of blood T cell repertoires in COVID-19. At the level of the study: Sample material is recorded as cDNA or gDNA derived from T cells, B-cell-depleted T cells, or PBMCs.

The authors' processing: Estimated nucleated cell counts came from reference gene primer amplification. Sequenced by immunoSEQ multiplex PCR; TCRdb stores in-frame clones only, minus some. That table supplies the V and J calls and clone size; D and trimming were determined from the DNA. Here the sample spans more than 200,000 clones, about 85% being singletons. Seattle enrolled patients during active infection and tracked them longitudinally. J is TRBJ2-1 and V is TRBV19; 9 nucleotides line up with TRBD2. The material sequenced was peripheral blood. The TCR originated in a woman older than 75 with COVID-19, enrolled during active disease. CDR3 in DNA: TGTGCCAGTAGTAGTTCTAGCGGGGCCTACAATGAGCAGTTCTTC. It translates to CASSSSSGAYNEQFF.